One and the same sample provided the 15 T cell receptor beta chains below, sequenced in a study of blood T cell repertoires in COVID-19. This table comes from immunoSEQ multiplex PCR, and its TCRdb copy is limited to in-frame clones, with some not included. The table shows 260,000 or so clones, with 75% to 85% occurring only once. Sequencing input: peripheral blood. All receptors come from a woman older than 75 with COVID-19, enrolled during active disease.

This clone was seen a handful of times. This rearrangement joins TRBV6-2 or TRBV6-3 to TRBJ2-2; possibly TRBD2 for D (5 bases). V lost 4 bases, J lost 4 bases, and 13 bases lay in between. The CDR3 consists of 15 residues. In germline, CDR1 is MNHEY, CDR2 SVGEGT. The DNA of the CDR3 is TGTGCCAGCAGTTTTCCAGGACTTAGCACCGGGGAGCTGTTTTTT. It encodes CASSFPGLSTGELFF.

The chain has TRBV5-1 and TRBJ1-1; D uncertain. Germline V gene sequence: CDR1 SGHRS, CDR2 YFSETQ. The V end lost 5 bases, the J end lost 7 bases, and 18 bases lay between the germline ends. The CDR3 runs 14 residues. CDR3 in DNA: TGCGCCAGCAGGGGTGGAGGGTTATCCGATGAAGCTTTCTTT. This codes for CASRGGGLSDEAFF.

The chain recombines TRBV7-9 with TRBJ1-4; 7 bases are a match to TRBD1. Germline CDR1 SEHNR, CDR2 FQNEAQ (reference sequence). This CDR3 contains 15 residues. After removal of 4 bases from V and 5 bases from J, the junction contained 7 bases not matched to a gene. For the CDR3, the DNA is TGTGCCAGCAGCTCCGGGACAGCTCTAAATGAAAAACTGTTTTTT. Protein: CASSSGTALNEKLFF.

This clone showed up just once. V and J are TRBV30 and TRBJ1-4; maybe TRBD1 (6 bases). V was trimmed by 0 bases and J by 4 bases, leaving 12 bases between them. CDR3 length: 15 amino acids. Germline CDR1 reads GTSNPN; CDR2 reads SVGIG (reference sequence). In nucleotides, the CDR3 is TGTGCCTGGAGTGTACGAGGGACACTTAATGAAAAACTGTTTTTT. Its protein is CAWSVRGTLNEKLFF.

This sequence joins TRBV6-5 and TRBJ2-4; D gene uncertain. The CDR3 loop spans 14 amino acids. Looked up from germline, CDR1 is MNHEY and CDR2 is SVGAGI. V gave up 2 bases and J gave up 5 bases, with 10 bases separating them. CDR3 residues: CASSYSQAQNIQYF. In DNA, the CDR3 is TGTGCCAGCAGTTACAGTCAGGCCCAAAACATTCAGTACTTC.

CDR3 in amino acids: CATSESGRTGELFF. The CDR3, as DNA: TGTGCCACCAGTGAGTCAGGGCGAACCGGGGAGCTGTTTTTT. This chain links TRBV24-1 with TRBJ2-2; the D gene is possibly TRBD1 (5 bases). The germline V and J ends were trimmed by 4 bases and 5 bases, with 10 bases remaining between them. Germline V gene sequence: CDR1 KGHDR, CDR2 SFDVKD. CDR3 length equals 14 residues.

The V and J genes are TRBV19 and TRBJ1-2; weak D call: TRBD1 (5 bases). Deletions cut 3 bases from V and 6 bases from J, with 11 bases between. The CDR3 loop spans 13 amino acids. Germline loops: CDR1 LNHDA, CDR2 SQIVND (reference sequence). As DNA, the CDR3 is TGTGCCAGTAGTATCCGAACAGGTGATGGCTACACCTTC. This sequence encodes CASSIRTGDGYTF.

CDR3 sequence: CAWTGRTYEQYF. CDR3 bases: TGTGCCTGGACTGGCAGGACTTACGAGCAGTACTTC. V usage is TRBV30 and J usage is TRBJ2-7; a possible D gene is TRBD2 (5 bases). CDR1 is GTSNPN and CDR2 is SVGIG in the germline V gene (reference sequence). The CDR3 is made up of 12 amino acids. The V end lost 4 bases, the J end lost 4 bases, and 11 bases lay between the germline ends.

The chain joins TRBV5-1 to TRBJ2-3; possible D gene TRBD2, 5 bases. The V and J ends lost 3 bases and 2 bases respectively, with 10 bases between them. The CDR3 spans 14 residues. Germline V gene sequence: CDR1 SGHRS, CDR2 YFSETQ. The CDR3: CASSSPGFTDTQYF. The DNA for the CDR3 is TGCGCCAGCAGCTCCCCGGGATTCACAGATACGCAGTATTTT.

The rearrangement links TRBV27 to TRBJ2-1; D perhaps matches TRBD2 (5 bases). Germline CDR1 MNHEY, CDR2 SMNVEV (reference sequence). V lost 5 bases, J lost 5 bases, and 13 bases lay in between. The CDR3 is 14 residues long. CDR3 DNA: TGTGCCAGCAGTCCAACTACTAGAAACAATGAGCAGTTCTTC. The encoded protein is CASSPTTRNNEQFF.

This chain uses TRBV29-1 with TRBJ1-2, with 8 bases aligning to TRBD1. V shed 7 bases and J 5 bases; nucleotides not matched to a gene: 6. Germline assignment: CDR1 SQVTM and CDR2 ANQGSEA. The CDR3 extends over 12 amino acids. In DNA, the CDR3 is TGCAGCGCTGGACAGGGTTATTATGGCTACACCTTC. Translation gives CSAGQGYYGYTF.

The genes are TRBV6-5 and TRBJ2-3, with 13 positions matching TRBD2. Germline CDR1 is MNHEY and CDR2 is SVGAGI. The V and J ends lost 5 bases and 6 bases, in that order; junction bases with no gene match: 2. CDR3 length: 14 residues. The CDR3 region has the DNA TGTGCCAGCAGTCCGACTAGCGGGAGGGATACGCAGTATTTT. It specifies CASSPTSGRDTQYF.

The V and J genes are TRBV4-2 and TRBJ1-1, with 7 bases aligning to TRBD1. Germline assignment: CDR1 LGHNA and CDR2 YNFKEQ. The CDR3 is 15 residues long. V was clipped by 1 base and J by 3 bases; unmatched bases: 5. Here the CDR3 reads CASSQAGQADTEAFF. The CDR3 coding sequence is TGTGCCAGCAGCCAAGCTGGACAGGCCGACACTGAAGCTTTCTTT.

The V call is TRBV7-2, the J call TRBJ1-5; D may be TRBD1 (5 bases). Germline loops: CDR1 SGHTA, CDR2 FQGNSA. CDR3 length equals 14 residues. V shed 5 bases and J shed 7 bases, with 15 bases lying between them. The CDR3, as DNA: TGTGCCAGCAGCCCTCCTCCTACAGGCCAGCCCCAGCATTTT. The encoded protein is CASSPPPTGQPQHF.

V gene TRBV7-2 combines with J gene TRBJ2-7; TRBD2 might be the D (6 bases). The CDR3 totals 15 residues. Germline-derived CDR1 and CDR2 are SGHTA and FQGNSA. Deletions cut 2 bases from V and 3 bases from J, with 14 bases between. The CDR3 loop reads CASSLLRGWVYEQYF. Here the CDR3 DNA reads TGTGCCAGCAGCTTACTACGGGGGTGGGTCTACGAGCAGTACTTC. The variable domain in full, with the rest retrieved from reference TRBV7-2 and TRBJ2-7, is GAGVSQSPSNKVTEKGKDVELRCDPISGHTALYWYRQSLGQGLEFLIYFQGNSAPDKSGLPSDRFSAERTGGSVSTLTIQRTQQEDSAVYLCASSLLRGWVYEQYFGPGTRLTVT.